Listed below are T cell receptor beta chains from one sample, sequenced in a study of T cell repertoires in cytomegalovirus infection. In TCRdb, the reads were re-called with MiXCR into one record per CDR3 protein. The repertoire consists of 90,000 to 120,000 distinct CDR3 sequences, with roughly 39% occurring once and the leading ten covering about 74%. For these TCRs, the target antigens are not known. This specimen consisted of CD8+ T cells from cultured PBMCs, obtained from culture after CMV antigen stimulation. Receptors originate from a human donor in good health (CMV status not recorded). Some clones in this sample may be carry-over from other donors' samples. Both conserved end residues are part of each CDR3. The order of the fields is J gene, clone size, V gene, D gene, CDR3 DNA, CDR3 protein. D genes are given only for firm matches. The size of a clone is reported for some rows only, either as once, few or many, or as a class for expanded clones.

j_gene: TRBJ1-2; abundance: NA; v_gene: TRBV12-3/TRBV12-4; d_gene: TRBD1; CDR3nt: TGTGCCAGCAGTTCTCCGACAGGGGGCATCGGCTACACCTTC; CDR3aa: CASSSPTGGIGYTF
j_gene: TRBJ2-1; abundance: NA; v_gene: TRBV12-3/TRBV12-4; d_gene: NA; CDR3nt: TGTGCCAGCAGTCGTACATCAGGGGATCTGGCCTACAATGAGCAGTTCTTC; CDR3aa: CASSRTSGDLAYNEQFF
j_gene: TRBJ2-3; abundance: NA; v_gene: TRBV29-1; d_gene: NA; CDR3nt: TGCAGCGTTGAAGGGGGGCCAGGGCCCACAGATACGCAGTATTTT; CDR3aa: CSVEGGPGPTDTQYF
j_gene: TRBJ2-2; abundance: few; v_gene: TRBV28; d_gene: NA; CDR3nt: TGTGCCAGCAGTTTATTGCGGGGAGACACCGGGGAGCTGTTTTTT; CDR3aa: CASSLLRGDTGELFF
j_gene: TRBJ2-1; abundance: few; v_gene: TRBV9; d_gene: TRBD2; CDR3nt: TGTGCCAGCAGCGGACTGGGGACTAGCGGGGGGGAAAGCTCCTACAATGAGCAGTTCTTC; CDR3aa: CASSGLGTSGGESSYNEQFF
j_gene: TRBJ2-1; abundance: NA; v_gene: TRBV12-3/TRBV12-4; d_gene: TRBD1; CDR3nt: TGTGCCAGCAGTCCCGACAGGGATGAGCAGTTCTTC; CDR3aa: CASSPDRDEQFF
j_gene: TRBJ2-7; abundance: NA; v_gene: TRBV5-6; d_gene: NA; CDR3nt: TGTGCCAGCAGCGGAGGGACTTACAGCTCCTACGAGCAGTACTTC; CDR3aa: CASSGGTYSSYEQYF
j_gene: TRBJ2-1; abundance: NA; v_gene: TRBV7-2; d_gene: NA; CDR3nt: TGTGCCAGCAGCTTAGACGGTCGCCAGGGCTACAATGAGCAGTTCTTC; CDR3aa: CASSLDGRQGYNEQFF
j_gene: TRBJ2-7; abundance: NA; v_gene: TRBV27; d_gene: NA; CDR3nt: TGTGCCAGCAGTTTCGGCGCAGGCGGGGAGCAGTACTTC; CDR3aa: CASSFGAGGEQYF
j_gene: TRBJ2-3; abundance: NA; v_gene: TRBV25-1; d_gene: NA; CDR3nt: TGTGCCAGCAGCCGGCGCGGTTGGACAGATACGCAGTATTTT; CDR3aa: CASSRRGWTDTQYF
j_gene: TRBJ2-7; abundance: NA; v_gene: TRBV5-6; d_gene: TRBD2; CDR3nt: TGTGCCAGCAGTTACCCGGGAGGGAACTACGAGCAGTACTTC; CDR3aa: CASSYPGGNYEQYF
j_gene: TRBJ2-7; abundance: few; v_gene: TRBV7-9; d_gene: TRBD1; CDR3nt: TGTGCCAGCAGCTTAGGAAAAGACAGGGGGTCCTCCGACGAGCAGTACTTC; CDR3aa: CASSLGKDRGSSDEQYF
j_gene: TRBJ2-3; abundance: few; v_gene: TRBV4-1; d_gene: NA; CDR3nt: TGCGCCAGCAGCCAAGTCATTCTGCTGCGGGGGACACCCACAGATACGCAGTATTTT; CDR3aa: CASSQVILLRGTPTDTQYF
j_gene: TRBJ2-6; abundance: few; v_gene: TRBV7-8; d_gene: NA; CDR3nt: TGTGCCAGCAGTCCTGGGGCGCCCGGGGCCAACGTCCTGACTTTC; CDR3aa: CASSPGAPGANVLTF
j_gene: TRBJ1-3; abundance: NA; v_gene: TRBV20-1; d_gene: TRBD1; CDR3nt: TGCAGTGCTACTTTGGACAGGACTGGAAACACCATATATTTT; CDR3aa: CSATLDRTGNTIYF
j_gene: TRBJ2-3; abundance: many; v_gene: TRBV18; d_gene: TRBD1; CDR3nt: TGTGCCAGCTCACTCCGGACAGGGGGCACAGATACGCAGTATTTT; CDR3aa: CASSLRTGGTDTQYF
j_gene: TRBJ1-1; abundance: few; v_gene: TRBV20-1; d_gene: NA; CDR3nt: TGCAGTGCTAGAGGAGAGGTGGGGGACACTGAAGCTTTCTTT; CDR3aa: CSARGEVGDTEAFF
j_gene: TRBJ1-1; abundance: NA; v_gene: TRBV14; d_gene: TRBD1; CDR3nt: TGTGCCAGCAGCCGGACAGGGAATGGGGTGAGCACTGAAGCTTTCTTT; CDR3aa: CASSRTGNGVSTEAFF
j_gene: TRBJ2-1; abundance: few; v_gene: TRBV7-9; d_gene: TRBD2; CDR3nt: TGTGCCAGCAGCCCCACTAGCGGGGGGGACTTATGGGAGCAGTTCTTC; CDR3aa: CASSPTSGGDLWEQFF
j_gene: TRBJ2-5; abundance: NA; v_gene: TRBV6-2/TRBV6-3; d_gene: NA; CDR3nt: TGTGCCAGCAGTTACGGGATAGGTATGACCCAGTACTTC; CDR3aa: CASSYGIGMTQYF
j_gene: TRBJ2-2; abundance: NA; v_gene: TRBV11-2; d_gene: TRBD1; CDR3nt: TGTGCCAGCAGCTCTACGACAGGGTCGAACACCGGGGAGCTGTTTTTT; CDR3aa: CASSSTTGSNTGELFF
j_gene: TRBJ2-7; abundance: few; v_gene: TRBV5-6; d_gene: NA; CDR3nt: TGTGCCAGCAGCTTCGGGACCACCTACGAGCAGTACTTC; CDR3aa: CASSFGTTYEQYF
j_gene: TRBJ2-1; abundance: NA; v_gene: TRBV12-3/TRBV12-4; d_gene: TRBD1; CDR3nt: TGTGCCAGCAGTTTGACCGGGACAGGGTACAATGAGCAGTTCTTC; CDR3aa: CASSLTGTGYNEQFF
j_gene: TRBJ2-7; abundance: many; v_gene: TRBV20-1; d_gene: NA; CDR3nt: TGCAGTGCTACCTCCAGGGGTTTCAGGCCGGTGTACGAGCAGTACTTC; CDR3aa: CSATSRGFRPVYEQYF
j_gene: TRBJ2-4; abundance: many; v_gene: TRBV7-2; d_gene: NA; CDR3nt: TGTGCCAGCAGCCCAACCGGGACGGCGGCCAAAAACATTCAGTACTTC; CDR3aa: CASSPTGTAAKNIQYF
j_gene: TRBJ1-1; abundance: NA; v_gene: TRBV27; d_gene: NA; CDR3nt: TGTGCCAGCAGTTTTGCGGGTATCACTGAAGCTTTCTTT; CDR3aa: CASSFAGITEAFF